The clone carrying this T cell receptor (beta chain) has only one observation. As yet, its antigen is unknown. This sample was taken from a study of response to subunit inactivated influenza vaccine. Study-wide findings and caveats: A suggestion made by the authors is that each seasonal influenza vaccination recruits few new T cells.

TCRdb fed the RT-PCR reads into MiXCR, producing one record per CDR3 protein. The table has about 830,000 distinct CDR3 sequences, about 18% seen once; the top ten hold about a tenth. This CDR3 comprises 15 residues. Per the germline V gene, CDR1 is MGHDK and CDR2 is SYGVNS. The junction had 4 bases not matched to a gene; V was cut back by 4 bases and J by 1 base. This TCR came from a middle-aged man who received an inactivated influenza vaccine. The source material was PBMCs from blood, sampled around 5 days after vaccination. The gene calls are TRBV25-1 and TRBJ2-5; TRBD1 matches 9 bases. CDR3 bases: TGTGCCAGCAGTGCCGGGACAGGGTCCCAAGAGACCCAGTACTTC. As protein: CASSAGTGSQETQYF. Looking up the rest from reference TRBV25-1 and TRBJ2-5 gives the full variable domain: EADIYQTPRYLVIGTGKKITLECSQTMGHDKMYWYQQDPGMELHLIHYSYGVNSTEKGDLSSESTVSRIRTEHFPLTLESARPSHTSQYLCASSAGTGSQETQYFGPGTRLLVL.